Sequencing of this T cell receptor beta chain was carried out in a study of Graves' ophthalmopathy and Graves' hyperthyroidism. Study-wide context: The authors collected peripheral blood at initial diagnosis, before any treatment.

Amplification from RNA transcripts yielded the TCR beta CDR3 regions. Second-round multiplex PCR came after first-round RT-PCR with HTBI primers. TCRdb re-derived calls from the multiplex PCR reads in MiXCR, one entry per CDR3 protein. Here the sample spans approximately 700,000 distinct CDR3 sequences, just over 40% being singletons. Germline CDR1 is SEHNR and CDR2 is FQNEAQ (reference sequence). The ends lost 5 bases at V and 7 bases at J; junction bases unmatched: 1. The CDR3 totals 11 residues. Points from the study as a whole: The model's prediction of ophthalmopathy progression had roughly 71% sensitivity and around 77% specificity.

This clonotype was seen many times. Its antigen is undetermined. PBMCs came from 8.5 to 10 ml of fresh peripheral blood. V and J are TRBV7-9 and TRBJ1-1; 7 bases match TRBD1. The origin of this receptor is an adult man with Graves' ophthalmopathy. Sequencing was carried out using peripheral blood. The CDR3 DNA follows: TGTGCCAGCAGCCGGGACAGTGAAGCTTTCTTT. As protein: CASSRDSEAFF.